Listed below are T cell receptor beta chains from one sample, sequenced in a study of T cells in Graves' hyperthyroidism and ophthalmopathy. A single record per CDR3 protein comes from TCRdb applying MiXCR to the multiplex PCR reads. The table has 500,000 to 650,000 distinct CDR3 sequences, 20% seen once. Sequenced material: blood. Receptors originate from a middle-aged man with Graves' ophthalmopathy. Each CDR3 is given with its conserved first and last residue. D genes are given only for firm matches. Size is stated for part of the rows, as once, few or many counts, or as a class when the clone is expanded.

V gene,D gene,clone size,J gene,CDR3 length,CDR3 DNA,CDR3 protein
TRBV30,TRBD2,few,TRBJ2-7,16,TGTGCCTCCACCCTAGCGGGAGTTCGGGGAACCTACGAGCAGTACTTC,CASTLAGVRGTYEQYF
TRBV9,.,many,TRBJ1-1,15,TGTGCCAGCAGCGAGGGCCTCGGTACAGGGACTGAAGCTTTCTTT,CASSEGLGTGTEAFF
TRBV7-8,.,many,TRBJ1-1,15,TGTGCCAGCAGCCCCCTCGGACATGAGAACACTGAAGCTTTCTTT,CASSPLGHENTEAFF
TRBV20-1,TRBD2,many,TRBJ2-1,17,TGCAGTGCTAGCCGCACCAAACTAGCGGGATTGACGAATGAGCAGTTCTTC,CSASRTKLAGLTNEQFF
TRBV7-9,.,.,TRBJ1-3,14,TGTGCCAGCAGCCGTGAAGGGGCTGGAAACACCATATATTTT,CASSREGAGNTIYF
TRBV15,.,.,TRBJ2-5,14,TGTGCCACCAGCAGAGATATGGGGCAAGAGACCCAGTACTTC,CATSRDMGQETQYF
TRBV30,.,few,TRBJ1-3,14,TGTGCCTGGACTATAGGACTGGGGCGAAACACCATATATTTT,CAWTIGLGRNTIYF
TRBV7-2,.,many,TRBJ2-2,14,TGTGCCAGCAGCCGTGACAGTTACACCGGGGAGCTGTTTTTT,CASSRDSYTGELFF
TRBV12-5,.,many,TRBJ1-1,12,TGTGCTAGTGGTTTGGTACGGTCCGAAGCTTTCTTT,CASGLVRSEAFF
TRBV6-2/TRBV6-3,TRBD2,few,TRBJ2-1,17,TGTGCCAGCAGTTTTGCGGGGACTAGCGAATACTACAATGAGCAGTTCTTC,CASSFAGTSEYYNEQFF
TRBV3-1,.,many,TRBJ2-5,13,TGTGCCAGCAGCCAAGGACTCCGAGAGACCCAGTACTTC,CASSQGLRETQYF
TRBV30,.,many,TRBJ1-1,13,TGTGCCTGGAGTACAGGAAGGAACACTGAAGCTTTCTTT,CAWSTGRNTEAFF
TRBV7-9,TRBD2,.,TRBJ2-1,15,TGTGCCAGCAGCTTAGCATCTTGGGGGGGGAATGAGCAGTTCTTC,CASSLASWGGNEQFF
TRBV20-1,.,many,TRBJ1-5,14,TGCAGTGCTAGGGGGACAAGTGCTAATCAGCCCCAGCATTTT,CSARGTSANQPQHF
TRBV12-5,.,medium-sized,TRBJ2-2,17,TGTGCTAGTGGTCGGGTCTGGGCGACAGGCAGGCCCGGGGAGCTGTTTTTT,CASGRVWATGRPGELFF
TRBV6-5,TRBD2,.,TRBJ2-7,15,TGTGCCAGCAGTTCTGCGACTAGCGGGGCATACGAGCAGTACTTC,CASSSATSGAYEQYF
TRBV20-1,.,few,TRBJ1-1,17,TGCAGTGCTAGAGGTGGCAGGGTAACCTTTTGGAACACTGAAGCTTTCTTT,CSARGGRVTFWNTEAFF